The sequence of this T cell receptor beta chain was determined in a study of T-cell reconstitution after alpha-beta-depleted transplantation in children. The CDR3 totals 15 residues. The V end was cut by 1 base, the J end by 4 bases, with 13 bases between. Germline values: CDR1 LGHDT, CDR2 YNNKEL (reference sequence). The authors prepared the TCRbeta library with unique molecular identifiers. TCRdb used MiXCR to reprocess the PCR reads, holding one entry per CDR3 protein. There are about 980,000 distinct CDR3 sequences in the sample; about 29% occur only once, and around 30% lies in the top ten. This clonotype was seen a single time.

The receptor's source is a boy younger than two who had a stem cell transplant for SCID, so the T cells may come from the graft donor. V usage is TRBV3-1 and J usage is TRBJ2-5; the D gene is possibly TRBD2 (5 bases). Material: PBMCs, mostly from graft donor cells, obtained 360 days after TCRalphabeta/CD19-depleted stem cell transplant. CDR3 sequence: CASSQVNDYGETQYF. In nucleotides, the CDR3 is TGTGCCAGCAGCCAAGTAAATGACTATGGAGAGACCCAGTACTTC.